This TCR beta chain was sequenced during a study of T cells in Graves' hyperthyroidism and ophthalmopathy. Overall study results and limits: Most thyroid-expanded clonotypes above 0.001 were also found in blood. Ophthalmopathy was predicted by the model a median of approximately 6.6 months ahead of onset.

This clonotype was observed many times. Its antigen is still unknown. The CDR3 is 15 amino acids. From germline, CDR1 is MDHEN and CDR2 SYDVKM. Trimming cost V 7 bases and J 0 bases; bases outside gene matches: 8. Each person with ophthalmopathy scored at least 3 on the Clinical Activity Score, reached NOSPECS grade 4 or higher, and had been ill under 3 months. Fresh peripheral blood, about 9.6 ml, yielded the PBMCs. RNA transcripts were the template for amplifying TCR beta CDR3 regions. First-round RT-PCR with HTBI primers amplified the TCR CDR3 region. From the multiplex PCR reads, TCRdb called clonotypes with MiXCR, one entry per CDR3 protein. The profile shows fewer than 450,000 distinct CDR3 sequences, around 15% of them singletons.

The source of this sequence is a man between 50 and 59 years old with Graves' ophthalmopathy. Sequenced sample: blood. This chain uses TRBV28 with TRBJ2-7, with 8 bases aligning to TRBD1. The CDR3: CASKRDRRSSYEQYF. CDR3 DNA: TGTGCCAGCAAGAGGGACAGGCGCAGCTCCTACGAGCAGTACTTC.